This TCR beta chain was sequenced in a study of patients and donors after allogeneic stem cell transplantation. With 4 bases removed from V and 3 bases from J, the gap between germline ends came to 8 bases. This CDR3 has 13 amino acids. Germline CDR1 SGHRS, CDR2 YFSETQ. This clonotype was seen a handful of times. In TCRdb, the RT-PCR reads were re-called with MiXCR into one record per CDR3 protein. Among 900,000 to 1,000,000 distinct CDR3 sequences listed, roughly 17% were seen once. The receptor's source is a human donor who was either an allogeneic HSCT recipient or a stem cell or donor lymphocyte infusion donor (not recorded which). It is not recorded whose cells these are; they may come from a transplant donor. The rearrangement joins TRBV5-1 to TRBJ2-1, with D uncertain. Material for sequencing was blood, either unsorted or a sorted T cell fraction (not recorded which). CDR3 in amino acids: CASSRWLYNEQFF. CDR3 bases: TGCGCCAGCAGCCGGTGGCTCTACAATGAGCAGTTCTTC.